Each of the 28 T cell receptor beta chains below was sequenced from the same sample in a study of molecular identifiers for immune sequencing clone quantification. TCRdb re-called the PCR reads through MiXCR, storing one row per CDR3 protein. The sample shows some 65,000 distinct CDR3 sequences, about 18% of them seen only once. Sample: naive CD8+ T cells from blood, with Jurkat cell RNA spiked in. This sample's subset: FACS-sorted CD8+CD4-CCR7+CD45RA+ naive T cells. The source is a human donor in good health. Some libraries in this study had Jurkat cell RNA spiked in.

A few counts support this clonotype. The chain carries TRBV20-1 and TRBJ2-7, with D possibly TRBD1 on 7 matching bases. The germline V gene encodes CDR1 DFQATT and CDR2 SNEGSKA (reference sequence). Trimming took 6 bases from V and 3 from J, leaving 21 bases between them. This CDR3 contains 15 residues. The CDR3 DNA reads TGCAGTGCCAGGGGGTCCCCGGGAGCCTTCTACGAGCAGTACTTC. Its translation is CSARGSPGAFYEQYF.

This clonotype has a count of ten or more. The rearrangement links TRBV27 to TRBJ1-1; a weak D match, TRBD1 (6 bases). V lost 5 bases, J lost 3 bases, and 16 bases lay in between. Germline-derived CDR1 and CDR2 are MNHEY and SMNVEV (reference sequence). The CDR3 consists of 15 residues. The CDR3 DNA is TGTGCCAGCAGTGAACCCCCAGGGGAGGACACTGAAGCTTTCTTT. It yields the protein CASSEPPGEDTEAFF.

This clonotype came up many times. The chain has TRBV19 and TRBJ2-2; 11 bases fit TRBD1. J was trimmed by 4 bases and V by 9 bases; bases with no gene match: 10. Germline values: CDR1 LNHDA, CDR2 SQIVND (reference sequence). This CDR3 has 16 residues. CDR3: CARDREGTGGTGELFF. The CDR3 region has the DNA TGTGCCAGAGACCGGGAGGGGACAGGGGGCACCGGGGAGCTGTTTTTT.

This clonotype is a singleton in its sample. Given a much more abundant clone one base away, this may be a read error. The V and J genes are TRBV6-1 and TRBJ2-7; 10 nucleotides line up with TRBD1. The length of the CDR3 is 17 residues. CDR1 is MNHNS, CDR2 SASEGT, per germline. The V gene end was trimmed by 2 bases and the J gene end by 4 bases; junction bases not matched to a gene: 11. This chain's CDR3 is CASSEHMRTGGDYEQYF. The CDR3 DNA follows: TGTGCCAGCAGTGAACACATGAGGACAGGGGGTGATTACGAGCAGTACTTC.

Many counts were recorded for this clonotype. The genes are TRBV28 and TRBJ1-4, with 7 bases identical to TRBD1. V dropped 1 base and J dropped 3; count of bases not matched to a gene: 11. There are 18 residues in the CDR3. The germline gives CDR1 MDHEN, CDR2 SYDVKM. CDR3 loop: CASSLFWAGGGANEKLFF. DNA of the CDR3: TGTGCCAGCAGTTTATTCTGGGCAGGGGGGGGGGCTAATGAAAAACTGTTTTTT.

The sample holds one count of this clonotype. This may be a read error: a much more frequent sequence differs by one nucleotide. The chain uses TRBV11-2 and TRBJ2-1; D remains ambiguous. Germline CDR1 is SGHAT and CDR2 is FQNNGV. CDR3 size: 15 residues. Trimming removed 5 bases at V and 2 bases at J, with 13 bases between. The CDR3 bases are TGTGCCAGCAGCCCCCAGTCCTTGGCCTACAATGAGCAGTTCTTC. This sequence encodes CASSPQSLAYNEQFF.

Ten or more counts support this clonotype. The chain links TRBV28 to TRBJ1-5, with TRBD1 identical over 7 bases. This CDR3 has 17 residues. CDR1 is MDHEN, CDR2 SYDVKM, per germline. V was clipped by 2 bases and J by 0 bases; unmatched bases: 7. The chain's CDR3 is CASSLRDRAHSNQPQHF. In DNA, the CDR3 is TGTGCCAGCAGTTTACGTGACAGGGCCCATAGCAATCAGCCCCAGCATTTT. Complete variable domain (other parts from reference TRBV28 and TRBJ1-5): DVKVTQSSRYLVKRTGEKVFLECVQDMDHENMFWYRQDPGLGLRLIYFSYDVKMKEKGDIPEGYSVSREKKERFSLILESASTNQTSMYLCASSLRDRAHSNQPQHFGDGTRLSIL.

At least ten counts were recorded for this clonotype. The genes are TRBV5-1 and TRBJ1-1; D call uncertain. CDR3 length: 14 amino acids. The V gene's germline CDR1 is SGHRS and CDR2 YFSETQ. Trimming took 3 bases from V and 3 from J, leaving 12 bases between them. The DNA of the CDR3 is TGCGCCAGCAGCTCCCACTACCGGGACACTGAAGCTTTCTTT. Translated: CASSSHYRDTEAFF.

This clonotype was counted many times. The chain employs TRBV11-2 and TRBJ2-5; 11 nucleotides agree with TRBD1. V gave up 0 bases and J gave up 4 bases; unmatched junction bases: 7. CDR1 SGHAT and CDR2 FQNNGV come from the germline V gene. The length of the CDR3 is 17 residues. The CDR3 region is CASSLDRRDRGRETQYF. In DNA, the CDR3 is TGTGCCAGCAGCTTAGATCGCCGGGACAGGGGGAGAGAGACCCAGTACTTC.

V gene TRBV5-6 combines with J gene TRBJ2-7, with D perhaps TRBD1 or TRBD2 (5 bases each). This CDR3 is 13 amino acids long. Germline values: CDR1 SGHDT, CDR2 YYEEEE. V dropped 3 bases and J dropped 5 bases, with 12 bases sitting between them. This chain's CDR3 is CASSWMGVHEQYF. The CDR3 DNA reads as TGTGCCAGCAGCTGGATGGGGGTCCACGAGCAGTACTTC. The whole variable domain, remainder taken from reference TRBV5-6 and TRBJ2-7, is DAGVTQSPTHLIKTRGQQVTLRCSPKSGHDTVSWYQQALGQGPQFIFQYYEEEERQRGNFPDRFSGHQFPNYSSELNVNALLLGDSALYLCASSWMGVHEQYFGPGTRLTVT.

The chain couples TRBV5-1 to TRBJ2-7; the D is unclear. Trimming cost V 2 bases and J 3 bases, with 15 bases left between them. This CDR3 is 15 amino acids long. Germline assignment: CDR1 SGHRS and CDR2 YFSETQ. CDR3 amino acids: CASSLIVNGRYEQYF. CDR3 in DNA: TGCGCCAGCAGCTTAATTGTGAACGGGCGCTACGAGCAGTACTTC. The full variable domain, in which reference TRBV5-1 and TRBJ2-7 provide the parts outside the CDR3, is KAGVTQTPRYLIKTRGQQVTLSCSPISGHRSVSWYQQTPGQGLQFLFEYFSETQRNKGNFPGRFSGRQFSNSRSEMNVSTLELGDSALYLCASSLIVNGRYEQYFGPGTRLTVT.

The rearrangement uses TRBV28 and TRBJ2-1; 10 bases line up with TRBD2. The V and J ends lost 5 bases and 2 bases, in that order; junction bases with no gene match: 9. This CDR3 is 17 amino acids long. Per germline, CDR1 MDHEN and CDR2 SYDVKM. CDR3 sequence: CASSTHTSGTTYNEQFF. The CDR3 region has the DNA TGTGCCAGCAGTACCCACACTAGCGGGACTACCTACAATGAGCAGTTCTTC.

V usage is TRBV5-4 and J usage is TRBJ2-3, with TRBD2 as a possible D gene (5 bases). The germline CDR1 and CDR2 sequences are SGHNT and YYREEE (reference sequence). CDR3 length equals 15 residues. V gave up 1 base and J gave up 0 bases, with 9 bases separating them. The chain's CDR3 is CASSLLASSTDTQYF. The CDR3 bases are TGTGCCAGCAGCTTGTTAGCGAGTAGCACAGATACGCAGTATTTT.

Comments on this clonotype: This may stem from a read error, because a much larger clone lies one nucleotide away. The chain couples TRBV7-9 to TRBJ2-2; possible D gene TRBD2, 5 bases. V lost 11 bases and J 5 bases, leaving 15 bases between the germline ends. The CDR3 contains 13 residues. Germline V gene lookup returns CDR1 SEHNR and CDR2 FQNEAQ (reference sequence). CDR3 coding DNA: TGTGCCTGCACCGACCGGGGAACCGGGGAGCTGTTTTTT. As protein: CACTDRGTGELFF.

A word on this clonotype: Just one base apart from a much larger clone, this may be a read error. V and J are TRBV27 and TRBJ2-1; D is uncertain. The CDR3 is 15 residues long. CDR1 is MNHEY, CDR2 SMNVEV, per germline (reference sequence). CDR3 region: CASSLLKSSYNEPFF. CDR3 nucleotides: TGTGCCAGCAGCCTTCTTAAAAGCTCCTACAATGAGCCGTTCTTC.

A remark on this clonotype: Just one base apart from a much larger clone, this may be a read error. This sequence joins TRBV20-1 and TRBJ2-7; 9 bases are shared with TRBD2. Germline V gene lookup returns CDR1 DFQATT and CDR2 SNEGSKA (reference sequence). CDR3 length: 19 amino acids. The CDR3 loop is CSARLPLGLGSGSGKERYF. The CDR3 DNA reads as TGCAGTGCTAGATTACCCCTGGGATTGGGTAGCGGGAGTGGAAAAGAGCGGTACTTC.

This chain connects TRBV11-2 to TRBJ2-2; a possible D gene is TRBD2 (5 bases). CDR3 length: 13 amino acids. Germline loops: CDR1 SGHAT, CDR2 FQNNGV. V was clipped by 10 bases and J by 5 bases, with 14 bases between them. CDR3 sequence (DNA): TGTGCCACCGAATATGAGGGTACCGGGGAGCTGTTTTTT. Residues: CATEYEGTGELFF.

The sample holds many counts of this clonotype. The genes are TRBV30 and TRBJ1-5, with D possibly being TRBD1 (5 bases). The CDR3 sequence is 14 residues long. Per germline, CDR1 GTSNPN and CDR2 SVGIG (reference sequence). The V end was cut by 0 bases, the J end by 7 bases, with 13 bases between. The CDR3, as DNA: TGTGCCTGGAGTGTAGGGCAGGGAGGGCAGCCCCAGCATTTT. Translation: CAWSVGQGGQPQHF.

This clonotype has at least ten counts. This sequence joins TRBV11-2 and TRBJ2-3; no reliable D call. The CDR3 has 16 amino acids. V was pared by 8 bases and J by 0 bases, with 18 bases between. Per germline, CDR1 SGHAT and CDR2 FQNNGV. The CDR3 reads CASSGIGLISTDTQYF. The CDR3 nucleotides read TGTGCCAGCTCCGGCATAGGGCTAATCAGCACAGATACGCAGTATTTT. Full variable domain (remainder filled in from reference TRBV11-2 and TRBJ2-3): EAGVAQSPRYKIIEKRQSVAFWCNPISGHATLYWYQQILGQGPKLLIQFQNNGVVDDSQLPKDRFSAERLKGVDSTLKIQPAKLEDSAVYLCASSGIGLISTDTQYFGPGTRLTVL.

In its sample, this clonotype was seen many times. The CDR3, as DNA: TGTGCCAGCAGCTTAGCAGGAGGGACCTCCTACGAGCAGTACTTC. Protein product: CASSLAGGTSYEQYF. This chain links TRBV7-9 with TRBJ2-7, with a tentative D call TRBD2 (6 bases). V gave up 0 bases and J gave up 0 bases, with 9 bases separating them. This CDR3 spans 15 amino acids. CDR1 and CDR2 (germline): SEHNR, FQNEAQ (reference sequence).

This clonotype was detected many times. The chain is built from TRBV7-6 and TRBJ2-7; D is tentatively TRBD1 or TRBD2 (5 bases each). Trimming left V 5 bases short and J 1 base short, with 9 bases between. Germline CDR1 reads SGHVS; CDR2 reads FNYEAQ. This CDR3 has 13 amino acids. CDR3 region: CASSLGPSYEQYF. The CDR3 bases are TGTGCCAGCAGCCTGGGACCATCCTACGAGCAGTACTTC.

In its sample, this clonotype was seen many times. The J gene is TRBJ2-3, the V gene TRBV27, with D possibly TRBD2 on 6 matching bases. V was clipped by 6 bases and J by 3 bases, with 16 bases between them. Germline CDR1 reads MNHEY; CDR2 reads SMNVEV (reference sequence). CDR3 length: 15 amino acids. The CDR3: CASRGLGSLTDTQYF. CDR3 bases: TGTGCCAGCAGAGGTCTCGGGAGTTTGACAGATACGCAGTATTTT.

As to this clonotype: An end of the junction does not agree with germline; a read error may underlie this. The chain recombines TRBV5-4 with TRBJ2-3; 13 bases agree with TRBD2. Germline V gene lookup returns CDR1 SGHNT and CDR2 YYREEE (reference sequence). The CDR3 is made up of 17 amino acids. The CDR3, as DNA: TGTGCCAGCAGCGGGGGGACTAGCGGGAAAAGCACAGATACGCAGTGTTTT. The encoded protein is CASSGGTSGKSTDTQCF.

This clonotype was seen only a few times. This sequence joins TRBV29-1 and TRBJ1-2, with D perhaps matching TRBD1 (5 bases). This CDR3 region has 13 residues. CDR1 is SQVTM, CDR2 ANQGSEA, per germline. V was pared by 4 bases and J by 1 base, with 10 bases between. This CDR3 reads CSVVQGLNYGYTF. CDR3 in DNA: TGCAGCGTTGTCCAGGGACTTAACTATGGCTACACCTTC.

A remark on this clonotype: A read error is possible here, since a much larger clone lies one base away. The chain employs TRBV28 and TRBJ2-3; 7 bases are shared with TRBD1. Germline assignment: CDR1 MDHEN and CDR2 SYDVKM. The CDR3 loop spans 14 amino acids. The CDR3 protein is CASRNRGGGDMQYF. CDR3 sequence (DNA): TGTGCCAGCAGGAACAGGGGCGGCGGTGATATGCAGTATTTT.

This clonotype was counted ten times or more. This chain connects TRBV7-9 to TRBJ2-3; D unclear. This CDR3 is 16 amino acids long. Germline lookup yields CDR1 SEHNR and CDR2 FQNEAQ (reference sequence). With 5 bases removed from V and 3 bases from J, the gap between germline ends came to 18 bases. The CDR3 reads CASSLPPAGLTDTQYF. For the CDR3, the DNA is TGTGCCAGCAGCCTCCCCCCTGCCGGGTTGACAGATACGCAGTATTTT. The variable domain in full, with the rest retrieved from reference TRBV7-9 and TRBJ2-3, is DTGVSQNPRHKITKRGQNVTFRCDPISEHNRLYWYRQTLGQGPEFLTYFQNEAQLEKSRLLSDRFSAERPKGSFSTLEIQRTEQGDSAMYLCASSLPPAGLTDTQYFGPGTRLTVL.

This chain links TRBV27 with TRBJ2-2; 8 positions agree with TRBD2. The CDR3 contains 16 residues. Looked up from germline, CDR1 is MNHEY and CDR2 is SMNVEV (reference sequence). J lost 3 bases, V lost 6 bases, and 9 bases had no gene match. The CDR3 loop is CASSLGASGYTGELFF. In DNA form, the CDR3 reads TGTGCCAGCAGCCTCGGTGCTAGCGGGTACACCGGGGAGCTGTTTTTT.

This clonotype was observed many times. The CDR3, as DNA: TGTGCCAGCAGTCCAACTACCGACAGGGACGAGTACAATGAGCAGTTCTTC. This codes for CASSPTTDRDEYNEQFF. The genes are TRBV21-1 and TRBJ2-1; the D call in the table, TRBD1, was not verified against the DNA. TRBV21-1 is deemed a pseudogene. The CDR3 runs to 17 residues.